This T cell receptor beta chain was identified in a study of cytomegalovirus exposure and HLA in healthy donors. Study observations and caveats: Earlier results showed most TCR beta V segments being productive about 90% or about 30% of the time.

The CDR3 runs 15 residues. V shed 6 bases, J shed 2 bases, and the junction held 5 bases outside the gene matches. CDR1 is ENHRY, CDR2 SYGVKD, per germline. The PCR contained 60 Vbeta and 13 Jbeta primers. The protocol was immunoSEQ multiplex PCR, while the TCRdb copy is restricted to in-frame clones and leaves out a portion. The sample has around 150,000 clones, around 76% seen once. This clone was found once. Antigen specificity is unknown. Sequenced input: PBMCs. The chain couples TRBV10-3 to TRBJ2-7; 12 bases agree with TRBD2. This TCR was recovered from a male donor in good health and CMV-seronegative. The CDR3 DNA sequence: TGTGCCATCAGAAAAACTAGCGGGAGGACCTACGAGCAGTACTTC. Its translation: CAIRKTSGRTYEQYF.